The rows below give T cell receptor beta chains drawn from one sample of a study of blood T cell repertoires in COVID-19. This table comes from immunoSEQ multiplex PCR, and its TCRdb copy is limited to in-frame clones, with some not included. The table shows more than 300,000 clones, with around 87% occurring only once. Input material: PBMCs or T cells enriched from blood (not recorded which). These receptors came from a man aged 35 to 55 in a cohort exposed to, infected with or recovered from COVID-19 (not recorded which). Each CDR3 is given with its conserved first and last residue. Fields, in order: V gene, D gene, J gene, clone size, CDR3 protein, CDR3 DNA. D genes are given only for firm matches. The size of a clone is reported for some rows only, either as once, few or many, or as a class for expanded clones.

TRBV5-1	TRBD2	TRBJ2-4	-	CASSPGGQGTKNIQYF	TGCGCCAGCAGCCCGGGGGGTCAGGGAACCAAAAACATTCAGTACTTC
TRBV11-2	TRBD2	TRBJ2-2	-	CASSLEAGAGELFF	TGTGCCAGCAGCTTAGAAGCGGGAGCCGGGGAGCTGTTTTTT
TRBV7-8	TRBD2	TRBJ2-5	-	CASTPRTSGTETQYF	TGTGCCAGCACCCCCCGGACTAGCGGGACTGAGACCCAGTACTTC
TRBV11-2	TRBD1	TRBJ1-2	-	CASSLGPTGDYGYTF	TGTGCCAGCAGCTTAGGTCCGACAGGGGACTATGGCTACACCTTC
TRBV27	TRBD1	TRBJ2-7	-	CASSRARDRVYEQYF	TGTGCCAGCAGTAGAGCCCGGGACAGGGTATACGAGCAGTACTTC
TRBV3-1/TRBV3-2	TRBD1	TRBJ2-2	-	CASRGQGTGELFF	TGTGCCAGCAGGGGACAGGGGACCGGGGAGCTGTTTTTT
TRBV3-1/TRBV3-2	-	TRBJ2-1	-	CASSPRDYNEQFF	TGTGCCAGCAGCCCCCGGGACTACAATGAGCAGTTCTTC
TRBV10-1	TRBD2	TRBJ2-2	-	CASSRLAGGGGELFF	TGCGCCAGCAGTCGACTAGCGGGAGGCGGCGGGGAGCTGTTTTTT
TRBV4-1	TRBD2	TRBJ2-1	once	CASSQSLLTSGYNEQFF	TGCGCCAGCAGCCAATCGTTACTGACTAGCGGGTACAATGAGCAGTTCTTC
TRBV12-5	TRBD2	TRBJ2-4	once	CASGLGVGSTSGKNIQYF	TGTGCTAGTGGTTTGGGAGTGGGCTCTACTAGCGGCAAAAACATTCAGTACTTC
TRBV18	TRBD1	TRBJ1-1	-	CASSQWTGSNTEAFF	TGTGCCAGCTCTCAATGGACAGGGTCTAACACTGAAGCTTTCTTT
TRBV10-3	TRBD2	TRBJ2-5	-	CAASGGQETQYF	TGTGCCGCTAGCGGGGGGCAAGAGACCCAGTACTTC
TRBV27	-	TRBJ2-7	-	CASSLHVPSSYEQYF	TGTGCCAGCAGTTTACATGTTCCTAGCTCCTACGAGCAGTACTTC
TRBV5-4	-	TRBJ2-2	-	CASGGGVAINTGELFF	TGTGCCAGCGGCGGCGGAGTAGCGATTAACACCGGGGAGCTGTTTTTT
TRBV13	-	TRBJ2-1	-	CASSSEALALYNEQFF	TGTGCCAGCAGCTCAGAGGCACTAGCACTTTACAATGAGCAGTTCTTC
TRBV18	TRBD1	TRBJ1-5	once	CASSSTGQGNQPQHF	TGTGCCAGCTCATCCACGGGACAGGGCAATCAGCCCCAGCATTTT
TRBV25-1	TRBD2	TRBJ2-2	-	CASSEWSAGANTGELFF	TGTGCCAGCAGTGAATGGTCGGCGGGAGCGAACACCGGGGAGCTGTTTTTT
TRBV7-9	TRBD2	TRBJ2-3	-	CASSSGLAGAYTQYF	TGTGCCAGCAGCTCGGGACTAGCGGGAGCGTATACGCAGTATTTT
TRBV2	TRBD1	TRBJ1-6	-	CASVGTGLYNSPLHF	TGTGCCAGCGTCGGGACAGGGCTCTATAATTCACCCCTCCACTTT
TRBV11-2	-	TRBJ2-4	-	CASSLGQIQYF	TGTGCCAGCAGCTTAGGGCAGATTCAGTACTTC
TRBV3-1/TRBV3-2	TRBD2	TRBJ2-5	-	CASSQGSGRAEETQYF	TGTGCCAGCAGCCAAGGTAGCGGGAGGGCGGAGGAGACCCAGTACTTC
TRBV28	-	TRBJ1-3	-	CASSFRQGGNTIYF	TGTGCCAGCAGTTTTCGGCAGGGTGGAAACACCATATATTTT
TRBV20-1	-	TRBJ2-5	-	CSARSRETQYF	TGCAGTGCTAGATCTCGGGAGACCCAGTACTTC
TRBV29-1	-	TRBJ1-1	-	CSVDALNTEAFF	TGCAGCGTTGATGCGTTGAACACTGAAGCTTTCTTT
TRBV7-3	-	TRBJ2-6	-	CASSLLGGAGANVLTF	TGTGCCAGCAGCCTACTCGGGGGAGCTGGGGCCAACGTCCTGACTTTC
TRBV19	TRBD1	TRBJ2-6	once	CASSTGTGKGAGANVLTF	TGTGCCAGTAGTACCGGGACAGGGAAAGGCGCTGGGGCCAACGTCCTGACTTTC
TRBV28	-	TRBJ1-1	-	CASRTPTVALNTEAFF	TGTGCCAGCAGGACACCCACTGTCGCTCTGAACACTGAAGCTTTCTTT
TRBV18	TRBD1	TRBJ2-7	-	CASSTTGGEEQYF	TGTGCCAGCTCAACGACAGGGGGGGAAGAGCAGTACTTC
TRBV11-2	-	TRBJ1-6	-	CASSFGGGSPLHF	TGTGCCAGCAGCTTCGGGGGGGGATCACCCCTCCACTTT
TRBV28	TRBD2	TRBJ2-1	-	CASSLSTSGKYNEQFF	TGTGCCAGCAGTTTATCAACTAGCGGAAAATACAATGAGCAGTTCTTC
TRBV7-7	-	TRBJ1-5	-	CASSSDQPQHF	TGTGCCAGCAGCTCCGATCAGCCCCAGCATTTT
TRBV5-1	TRBD1	TRBJ1-2	-	CASSLRAGGADGYTF	TGCGCCAGCAGCTTGAGGGCAGGGGGCGCCGATGGCTACACCTTC
TRBV5-4	-	TRBJ1-2	-	CASSLDSRFGYTF	TGTGCCAGCAGCTTGGACAGTCGGTTTGGCTACACCTTC
TRBV30	TRBD2	TRBJ2-1	-	CAWAGLAYNEQFF	TGTGCCTGGGCGGGACTAGCCTACAATGAGCAGTTCTTC
TRBV10-1	TRBD1	TRBJ1-4	-	CASSYRDRVYRSEKLFF	TGCGCCAGCAGCTACCGGGACAGGGTGTATCGGAGTGAAAAACTGTTTTTT
TRBV24-1	TRBD1	TRBJ2-5	-	CATSDPGTESGETQYF	TGTGCCACCAGTGATCCCGGGACAGAGTCAGGGGAGACCCAGTACTTC
TRBV7-9	TRBD1	TRBJ1-2	-	CASSLATGVNYGYTF	TGTGCCAGCAGCTTAGCGACAGGGGTTAACTATGGCTACACCTTC
TRBV7-2	TRBD2	TRBJ2-1	-	CASSLVFSGSSYEQFF	TGTGCCAGCAGCTTAGTTTTCAGCGGGAGTTCCTATGAGCAGTTCTTC
TRBV6-5	-	TRBJ1-2	-	CASSQEPNYGYTF	TGTGCCAGCAGTCAGGAACCTAACTATGGCTACACCTTC
TRBV30	-	TRBJ2-7	-	CAWNEVDSTLEQYF	TGTGCCTGGAATGAAGTTGATAGCACCCTCGAGCAGTACTTC
TRBV27	TRBD1	TRBJ1-6	-	CASSPDRVGDSPLHF	TGTGCCAGCAGCCCAGACAGGGTGGGGGATTCACCCCTCCACTTT
TRBV20-1	TRBD2	TRBJ2-1	-	CSASPSGTYNEQFF	TGCAGTGCTAGTCCCAGCGGGACTTACAATGAGCAGTTCTTC
TRBV19	-	TRBJ1-4	-	CASSIGTEEEKLFF	TGTGCCAGTAGTATAGGGACAGAGGAAGAAAAACTGTTTTTT
TRBV7-3	-	TRBJ1-4	few	CASSPTPATAEKLFF	TGTGCCAGCAGCCCCACCCCCGCGACAGCTGAAAAACTGTTTTTT
TRBV19	-	TRBJ1-5	-	CTGLPGQVLHQPQHF	TGTACCGGTCTACCGGGACAAGTCCTCCATCAGCCCCAGCATTTT
TRBV19	TRBD1	TRBJ1-5	-	CASNPDRVNQPQHF	TGTGCCAGTAATCCGGACAGGGTAAACCAGCCCCAGCATTTT
TRBV7-2	TRBD2	TRBJ2-3	-	CASSPPRTSGYTQYF	TGTGCCAGCAGCCCCCCCCGGACTAGCGGGTATACGCAGTATTTT
TRBV18	-	TRBJ2-6	-	CASSPGDFGANVLTF	TGTGCCAGCTCACCAGGGGACTTTGGGGCCAACGTCCTGACTTTC
TRBV11-2	TRBD2	TRBJ2-1	-	CASSSPQRELSYNEQFF	TGTGCCAGCAGCTCACCACAGCGGGAGTTATCCTACAATGAGCAGTTCTTC